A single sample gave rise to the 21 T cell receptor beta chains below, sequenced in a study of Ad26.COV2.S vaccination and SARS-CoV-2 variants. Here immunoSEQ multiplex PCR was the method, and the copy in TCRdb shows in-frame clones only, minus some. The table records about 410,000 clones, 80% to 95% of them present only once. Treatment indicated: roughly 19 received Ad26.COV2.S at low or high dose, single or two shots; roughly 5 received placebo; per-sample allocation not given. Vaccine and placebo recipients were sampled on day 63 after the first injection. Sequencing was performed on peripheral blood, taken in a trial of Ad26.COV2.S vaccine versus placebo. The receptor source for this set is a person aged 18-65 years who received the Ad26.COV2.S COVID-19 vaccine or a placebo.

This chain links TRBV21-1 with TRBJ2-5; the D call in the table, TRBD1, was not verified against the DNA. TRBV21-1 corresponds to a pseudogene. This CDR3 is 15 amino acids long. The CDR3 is CASSTTGTGIETQYF. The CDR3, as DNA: TGTGCCAGCAGCACCACCGGGACAGGGATTGAGACCCAGTACTTC.

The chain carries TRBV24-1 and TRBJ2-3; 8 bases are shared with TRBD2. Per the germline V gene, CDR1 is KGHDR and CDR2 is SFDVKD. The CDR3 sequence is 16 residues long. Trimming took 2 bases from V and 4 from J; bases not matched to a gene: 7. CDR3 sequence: CATSDSGGVGPDTQYF. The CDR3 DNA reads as TGTGCCACCAGTGATTCGGGGGGGGTTGGGCCAGATACGCAGTATTTT.

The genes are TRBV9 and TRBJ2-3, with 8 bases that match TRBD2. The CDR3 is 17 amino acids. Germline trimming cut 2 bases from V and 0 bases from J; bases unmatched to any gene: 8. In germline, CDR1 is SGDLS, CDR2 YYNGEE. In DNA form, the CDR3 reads TGTGCCAGCAGCGTCGAAATAGCGGGGATTAGCACAGATACGCAGTATTTT. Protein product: CASSVEIAGISTDTQYF.

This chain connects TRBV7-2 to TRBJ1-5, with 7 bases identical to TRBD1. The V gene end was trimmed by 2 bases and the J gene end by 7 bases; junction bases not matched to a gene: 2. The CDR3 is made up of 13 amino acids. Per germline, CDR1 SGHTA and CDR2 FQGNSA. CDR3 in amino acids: CASSLTGVQPQHF. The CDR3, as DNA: TGTGCCAGCAGCTTAACAGGGGTCCAGCCCCAGCATTTT.

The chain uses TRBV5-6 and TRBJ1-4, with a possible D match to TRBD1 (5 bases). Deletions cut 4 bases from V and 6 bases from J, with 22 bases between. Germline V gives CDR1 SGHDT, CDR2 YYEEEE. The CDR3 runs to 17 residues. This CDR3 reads CASSRIAFSTDDEKLFF. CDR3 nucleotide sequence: TGTGCCAGCAGCCGGATTGCCTTTTCGACAGATGATGAAAAACTGTTTTTT.

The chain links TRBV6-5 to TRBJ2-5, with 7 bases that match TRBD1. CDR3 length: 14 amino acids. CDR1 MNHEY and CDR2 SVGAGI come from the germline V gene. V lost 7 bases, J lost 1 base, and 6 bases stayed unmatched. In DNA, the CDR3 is TGTGCCAGCAAAGCGACAGGGACCCAAGAGACCCAGTACTTC. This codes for CASKATGTQETQYF.

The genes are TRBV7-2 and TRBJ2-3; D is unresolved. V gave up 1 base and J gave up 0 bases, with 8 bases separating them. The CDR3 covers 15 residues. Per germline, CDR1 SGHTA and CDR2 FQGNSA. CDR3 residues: CASSLEPASTDTQYF. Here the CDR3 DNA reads TGTGCCAGCAGCTTAGAACCAGCTAGCACAGATACGCAGTATTTT.

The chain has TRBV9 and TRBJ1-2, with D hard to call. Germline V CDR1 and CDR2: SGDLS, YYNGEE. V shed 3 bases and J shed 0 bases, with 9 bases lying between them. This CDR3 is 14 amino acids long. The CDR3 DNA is TGTGCCAGCAGCGCAGGTAAAGCTAACTATGGCTACACCTTC. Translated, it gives CASSAGKANYGYTF.

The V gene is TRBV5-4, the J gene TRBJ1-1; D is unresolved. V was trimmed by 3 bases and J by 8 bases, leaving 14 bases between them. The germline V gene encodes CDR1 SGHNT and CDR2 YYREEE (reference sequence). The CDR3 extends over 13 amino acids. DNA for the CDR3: TGTGCCAGCAGCTCCGGGTCACAAGGGGAAGCTTTCTTT. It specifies CASSSGSQGEAFF.

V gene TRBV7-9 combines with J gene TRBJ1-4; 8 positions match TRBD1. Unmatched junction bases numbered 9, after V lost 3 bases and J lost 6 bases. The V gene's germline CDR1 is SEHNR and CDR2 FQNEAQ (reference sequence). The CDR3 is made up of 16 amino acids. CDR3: CASSFAGGQEYEKLFF. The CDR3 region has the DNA TGTGCCAGCAGCTTCGCGGGGGGACAGGAGTATGAAAAACTGTTTTTT.

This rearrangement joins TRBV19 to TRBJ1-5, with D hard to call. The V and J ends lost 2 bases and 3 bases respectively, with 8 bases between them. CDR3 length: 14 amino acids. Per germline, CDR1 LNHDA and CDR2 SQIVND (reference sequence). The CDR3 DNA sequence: TGTGCCAGTAGTATAAGGAGTCTCAATCAGCCCCAGCATTTT. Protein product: CASSIRSLNQPQHF.

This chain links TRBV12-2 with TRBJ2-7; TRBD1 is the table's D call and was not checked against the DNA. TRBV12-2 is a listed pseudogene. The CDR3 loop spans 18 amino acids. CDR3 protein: CASRLIGLDTQRTYEQYF. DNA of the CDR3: TGTGCAAGTCGCTTAATCGGATTGGACACACAAAGAACCTACGAGCAGTACTTC.

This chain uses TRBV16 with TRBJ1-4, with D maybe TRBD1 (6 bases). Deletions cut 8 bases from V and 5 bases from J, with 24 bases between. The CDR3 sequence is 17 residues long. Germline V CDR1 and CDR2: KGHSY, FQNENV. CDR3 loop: CASGSGTNPSRNEKLFF. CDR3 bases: TGTGCCAGCGGTTCCGGGACAAACCCGAGCAGGAATGAAAAACTGTTTTTT.

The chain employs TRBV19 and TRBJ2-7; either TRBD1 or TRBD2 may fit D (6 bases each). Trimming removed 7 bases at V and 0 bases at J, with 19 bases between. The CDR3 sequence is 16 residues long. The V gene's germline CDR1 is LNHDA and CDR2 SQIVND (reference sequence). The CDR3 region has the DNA TGTGCCAGTACCTCCGGCGGGACACCTTACTCCTACGAGCAGTACTTC. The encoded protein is CASTSGGTPYSYEQYF.

DNA for the CDR3: TGTGCCAGCAGCTTGGAACCTAGCGGGGGGTACGAGCAGTACTTC. Protein sequence: CASSLEPSGGYEQYF. The rearrangement links TRBV5-6 to TRBJ2-7; the match to TRBD2 covers 11 bases. The length of the CDR3 is 15 residues. Germline lookup yields CDR1 SGHDT and CDR2 YYEEEE. V lost 0 bases and J lost 4; bases outside the gene matches: 3.

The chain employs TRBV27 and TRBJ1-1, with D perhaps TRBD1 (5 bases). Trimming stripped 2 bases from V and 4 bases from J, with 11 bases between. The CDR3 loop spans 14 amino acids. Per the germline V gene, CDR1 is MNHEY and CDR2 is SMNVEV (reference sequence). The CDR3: CASSLLGRATEAFF. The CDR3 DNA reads TGTGCCAGCAGTTTACTGGGGCGGGCCACTGAAGCTTTCTTT.

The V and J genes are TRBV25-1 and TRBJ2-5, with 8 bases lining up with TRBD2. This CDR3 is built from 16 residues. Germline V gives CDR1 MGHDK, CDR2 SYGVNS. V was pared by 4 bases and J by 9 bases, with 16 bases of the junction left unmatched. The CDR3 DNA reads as TGTGCCAGCAGTGTTAGTTATAGCGGGGCTGATCGGTCCCAGTACTTC. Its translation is CASSVSYSGADRSQYF.

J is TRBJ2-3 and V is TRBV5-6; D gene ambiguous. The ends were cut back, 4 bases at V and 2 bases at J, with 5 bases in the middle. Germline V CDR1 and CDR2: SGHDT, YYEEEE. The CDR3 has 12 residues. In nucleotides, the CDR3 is TGTGCCAGCAGCGTATTCACAGATACGCAGTATTTT. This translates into CASSVFTDTQYF.

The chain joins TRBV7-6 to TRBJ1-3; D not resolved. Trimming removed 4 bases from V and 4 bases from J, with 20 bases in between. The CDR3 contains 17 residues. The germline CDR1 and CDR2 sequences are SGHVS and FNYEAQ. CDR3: CASSSVSLLRPGNTIYF. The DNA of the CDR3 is TGTGCCAGCAGCTCCGTGTCCCTATTAAGGCCCGGAAACACCATATATTTT.

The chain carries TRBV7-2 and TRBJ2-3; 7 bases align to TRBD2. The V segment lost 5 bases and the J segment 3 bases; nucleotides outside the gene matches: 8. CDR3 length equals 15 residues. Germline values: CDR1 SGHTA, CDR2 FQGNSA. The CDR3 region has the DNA TGTGCCAGCAGCCCAACGTCACTAGCGACAGATACGCAGTATTTT. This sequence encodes CASSPTSLATDTQYF.

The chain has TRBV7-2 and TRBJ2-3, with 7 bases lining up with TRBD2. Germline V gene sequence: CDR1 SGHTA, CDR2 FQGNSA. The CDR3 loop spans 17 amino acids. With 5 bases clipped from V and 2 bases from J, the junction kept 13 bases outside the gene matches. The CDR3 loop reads CASSRHGSGENTDTQYF. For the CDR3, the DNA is TGTGCCAGCAGCCGTCATGGCAGCGGGGAAAACACAGATACGCAGTATTTT.